This paragraph covers one T cell receptor (beta chain) sequence. This sample was included in a study of cytomegalovirus exposure and HLA in healthy donors. Study information: Unique TCR beta sequences numbering some 120 million came from approximately 180 million T cells in an earlier analysis.

PCR amplification relied on 60 Vbeta primers (plus 13 Jbeta primers). Profiled with immunoSEQ multiplex PCR; TCRdb holds only in-frame clones, not every one. This sample's table reports approximately 79,000 clones. The sample consisted of PBMCs. This TCR was recovered from a middle-aged man in good health and CMV-seronegative.

The CDR3 nucleotides read TGTGCCAGCAGACGCGACAGGAACACTGAAGCTTTCTTT. Its protein product is CASRRDRNTEAFF. The gene calls are TRBV6-5 and TRBJ1-1; maybe TRBD1 (5 bases). Trimming took 6 bases from V and 1 from J, leaving 9 bases between them. The length of the CDR3 is 13 residues. The V gene's germline CDR1 is MNHEY and CDR2 SVGAGI.